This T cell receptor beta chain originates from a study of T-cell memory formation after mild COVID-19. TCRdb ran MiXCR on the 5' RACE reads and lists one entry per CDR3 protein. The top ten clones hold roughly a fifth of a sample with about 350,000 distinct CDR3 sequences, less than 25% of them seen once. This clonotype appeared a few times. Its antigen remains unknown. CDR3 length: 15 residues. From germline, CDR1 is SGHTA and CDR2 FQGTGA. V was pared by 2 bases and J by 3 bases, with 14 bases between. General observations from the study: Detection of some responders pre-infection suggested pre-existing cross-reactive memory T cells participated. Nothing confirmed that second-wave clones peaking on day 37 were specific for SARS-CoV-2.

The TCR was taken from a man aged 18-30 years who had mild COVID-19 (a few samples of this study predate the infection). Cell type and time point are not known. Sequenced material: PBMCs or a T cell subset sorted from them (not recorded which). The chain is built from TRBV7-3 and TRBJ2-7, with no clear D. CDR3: CASSLSPGPDYEQYF. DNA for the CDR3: TGTGCCAGCAGCTTATCTCCTGGGCCAGACTACGAGCAGTACTTC.